This T cell receptor (beta chain) emerged from a study of shared clonotypes between healthy human individuals (dated by TCRdb to 2018 to 2020). At the level of the whole study: The cohort comprised a couple of women and three men aged 18 to 49 years. For each donor, CD4 naive and CD4 memory were each given three plates, CD8 naive was given two plates, and CD8 memory was given one plate. The study deeply sequenced blood TCR repertoires of about 5 healthy adults to estimate repertoire size and the extent of clonotype sharing between individuals. Different laboratories and diverse techniques were used to prepare libraries and sequence TCR repertoires, to increase sequencing depth and limit assay-specific biases. Per donor, leukapheresis produced somewhere between about 0.94 and 9 billion PBMCs.

Note on this clone: Which antigen it targets is not known. Base qualities are not recorded, but no much larger clone differs from it by a single base.

What the authors observed across the whole study: Sampling was restricted to blood, and TCR repertoires in tissue are likely to differ from TCR repertoires in blood. Because the study included only a small number of donors, the genetic and exposure-history diversity represented was limited. Pairwise subsampling led to the expectation that sequencing depth would affect the degree of clonotype sharing among donors. Across four donors, roughly 5.1% of naive CD4, approximately 3.6% of naive CD8, 2.3% of memory CD4, and approximately 0.4% of memory CD8 clonotypes were shared. Larger estimated clonotype richness was generally found for naive subsets than for memory subsets. Higher generation probabilities were observed for clonotypes shared by all four sorted-subset donors than for non-shared clonotypes. Even with the large sequencing depth, rarefaction of the sorted-subset datasets indicated that sequencing was incomplete.

TCR CDR3 regions were amplified from genomic DNA by multiplex PCR using the deep immunoSEQ assay. For each cell subset, the extracted genomic DNA was distributed evenly across all wells of several immunoSEQ 96-well plates, and each plate served as one replicate. For sorted subsets, about 210 ng of genomic DNA, equivalent to tens of thousands of T cell genomes, went into each replicate PCR. The purified libraries were quantified using a Qubit 3.0 fluorometer, sized with a Bioanalyzer 2100, and then quantified again using the KAPA Library Quantification kit. A separate single-read 150-cycle Illumina NextSeq 550 flow cell was used to sequence each immunoSEQ 96-well plate. Processing in the source paper ran as follows. The immunoSEQ output contained only junctional sequences without quality scores, so filtering could not match that applied to full-length reads. To assign V/J genes and CDR3, sequences were annotated using PyIR, a Python wrapper for IgBLAST v1.9, with IMGT germline references. Reads were removed for weak V/J assignments (E-value above 1e-6), missing CDR3, stop codons, out-of-frame junctions, or ambiguous translated residues. A V3J clonotype was defined by an identical inferred V gene, J gene, and CDR3 amino acid sequence. The percentage overlap between two repertoires was calculated by dividing the number of shared unique clonotypes by the size of the smaller repertoire. Repertoire richness was assessed with RTK rarefaction, the Chao1 estimator, and Recon v2.1 estimates of unobserved clonotypes. Generation probabilities for all TCRbeta clonotypes obtained by the gDNA method from several donors were computed using OLGA. Imported from immuneACCESS, the table was reduced by TCRdb to in-frame sequences with V and J called. These copies leave out some clones; in studies compared against another copy, an unresolved V gene accounts for under half, and the cause of the remainder is not known. V and J calls and clone size come straight from that table; D and trimming were deduced from the DNA. The sample profile shows around 2.1 million clones; about 94% of them were found once. Jointly, the top ten make up less than 0.15% of the sample.

Donors were healthy HIV-negative adults with no recently reported acute infections or vaccinations. All donors were Caucasian adults living in Nashville, Tennessee, USA. CD4+ T cells were enriched by magnetic negative selection, after which naive cells were positively selected on CD45RA and the negative fraction was taken as the memory subset. After blood collection by leukapheresis, PBMCs were isolated using Ficoll-Histopaque density gradient centrifugation and then cryopreserved in the vapor phase of liquid nitrogen. Purity and quantity of every magnetically sorted T cell population were checked by analytical flow cytometry. From each sorted fraction, genomic DNA was isolated and quantified by UV absorbance on a Nanodrop 2000c. Trimming takes 4 bases off V and 5 bases off J; junction bases not matched to a gene: 10. The CDR3 starts with the cysteine, ends with the phenylalanine, and has 16 residues. Only CDR3 DNA is held: 48 bases, read in frame from base 1. According to the germline V gene, CDR1 reads MNHNS and CDR2 reads SASEGT.

The sequence came from a man between 18 and 35 years old in good health. Specimen: naive CD4+ T cells sorted from blood. The cell subset or site tag for this specimen amounts to: CD45RA+ positively selected. The chain is made from TRBV6-1 and TRBJ2-5; 10 middle bases align to TRBD1. The CDR3 region has the sequence CASSATGGIGWETQYF. The DNA sequence is given as TGTGCCAGCAGTGCGACAGGGGGCATCGGGTGGGAGACCCAGTACTTC.